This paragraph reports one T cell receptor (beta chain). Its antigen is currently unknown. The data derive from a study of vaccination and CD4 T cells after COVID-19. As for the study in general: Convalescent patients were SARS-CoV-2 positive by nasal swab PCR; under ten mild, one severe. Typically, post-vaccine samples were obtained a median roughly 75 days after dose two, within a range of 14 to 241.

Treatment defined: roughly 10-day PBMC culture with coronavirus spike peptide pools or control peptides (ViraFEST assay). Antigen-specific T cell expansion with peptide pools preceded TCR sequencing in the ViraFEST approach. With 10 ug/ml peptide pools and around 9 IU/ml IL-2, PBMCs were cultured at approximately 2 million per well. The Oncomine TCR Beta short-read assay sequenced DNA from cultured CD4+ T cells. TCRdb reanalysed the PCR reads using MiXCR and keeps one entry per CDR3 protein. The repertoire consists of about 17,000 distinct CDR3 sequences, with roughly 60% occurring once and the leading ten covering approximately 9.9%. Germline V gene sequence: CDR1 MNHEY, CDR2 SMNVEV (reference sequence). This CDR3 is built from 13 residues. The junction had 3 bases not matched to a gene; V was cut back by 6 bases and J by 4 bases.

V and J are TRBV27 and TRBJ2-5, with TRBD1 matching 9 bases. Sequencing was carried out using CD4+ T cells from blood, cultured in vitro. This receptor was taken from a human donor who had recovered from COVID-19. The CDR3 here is CASSGTGLETQYF. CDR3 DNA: TGTGCCAGCAGCGGGACAGGGTTAGAGACCCAGTACTTC.